This entry features one T cell receptor (beta chain) sequence. What it binds is not known. The sample is drawn from a study of T cell responses to AZD1222 COVID-19 vaccine. Trimming removed 7 bases from V and 5 bases from J; junction bases left unmatched: 5. Germline CDR1 and CDR2: ENHRY and SYGVKD. This CDR3 has 13 residues. TCRdb keeps only in-frame clones here, not all; method: immunoSEQ multiplex PCR. Here the sample spans tens of thousands of clones, approximately 88% being singletons. Overall study results and limits: Most donors were white British and more were female, and clonal diversity was possibly underestimated. Sampling that yielded the repertoires occurred only after the peak T cell response. Spike-specific TCR breadth rose after two AZD1222 doses, and depth rose as well. Only a handful of AZD1222 recipients, six or seven in all, had baseline seropositivity.

This clonotype was obtained from an adult in good health. The sample here was peripheral blood, taken on day 0 of AZD1222 vaccination. The chain recombines TRBV10-3 with TRBJ2-1; TRBD1 matches at 7 bases. CDR3 sequence: CAIKGTDNNEQFF. CDR3 nucleotide sequence: TGTGCCATCAAGGGGACAGATAACAATGAGCAGTTCTTC.